Listed here are 17 T cell receptor beta chains from one sample, sequenced in a study of tumor-infiltrating lymphocytes in primary liver carcinoma. A primer matching the constant region was used to make TCR beta cDNA from approximately 0.45 ug of total RNA. Investigators got TCR beta libraries out of three nested multiplex PCR rounds, done with slightly modified ARM-PCR. Running nine to ten cycles apiece, the first two PCR rounds relied on TRBV1-TRBV30 forward primers together with a C-beta reverse primer. TCRdb recomputed calls from the multiplex PCR reads with MiXCR, one row per CDR3 protein. The data hold 100,000 to 150,000 distinct CDR3 sequences, with approximately 64% observed a single time. Co-extraction yielded RNA and DNA from around 20-30 mg of unsorted bulk tissue. The source material was liver tumor tissue from sampling region 3. Subset here: tumor region T3, left-lateral pole. These receptors originate from a woman aged 60 to 75 with primary liver carcinoma and hepatitis B virus infection.

This clonotype was detected once. A single base separates this from a much larger clone, so it may be a read error. This CDR3 fails to terminate in the conserved phenylalanine or tryptophan, so it likely reflects a read error. This chain links TRBV28 with TRBJ2-1, with 8 bases fitting TRBD2. Germline V gene data show CDR1 as MDHEN and CDR2 as SYDVKM. The CDR3 covers 17 residues. Trimming took 4 bases from V and 4 from J; bases not matched to a gene: 12. CDR3 amino acids: CASSSAEWREAYNEQFL. The CDR3 nucleotides read TGTGCCAGCAGTTCCGCCGAATGGCGGGAGGCTTACAATGAGCAGTTCTTA.

This clonotype was detected ten times or more. J is TRBJ1-2 and V is TRBV12-3 or TRBV12-4; D might be TRBD1 (5 bases). Trimming took 5 bases from V and 5 from J, leaving 18 bases between them. The CDR3 spans 15 residues. CDR3 residues: CASSPLDSGLYGYTF. DNA for the CDR3: TGTGCCAGCAGTCCCCTAGACAGCGGCCTTTATGGCTACACCTTC.

Comment on this clonotype: A much more abundant neighbour one base away suggests this may be a read error. This chain links TRBV5-6 with TRBJ2-7; TRBD2 aligns across 7 bases. Losses at the gene ends were 2 bases for V and 12 bases for J; bases not matched to a gene: 5. Looked up from germline, CDR1 is SGHDT and CDR2 is YYEEEE. This CDR3 is built from 11 residues. CDR3 loop: CASSFREVMYF. CDR3 DNA: TGTGCCAGCAGCTTTCGGGAGGTCATGTACTTC. Full variable domain (remainder filled in from reference TRBV5-6 and TRBJ2-7): DAGVTQSPTHLIKTRGQQVTLRCSPKSGHDTVSWYQQALGQGPQFIFQYYEEEERQRGNFPDRFSGHQFPNYSSELNVNALLLGDSALYLCASSFREVMYFGPGTRLTVT.

The genes are TRBV20-1 and TRBJ2-5, with 10 bases identical to TRBD2. The CDR3 contains 16 residues. The germline V gene has CDR1 DFQATT and CDR2 SNEGSKA (reference sequence). The junction had 6 bases not matched to a gene; V was cut back by 1 base and J by 1 base. The CDR3: CSARGSLAGRQETQYF. Here the CDR3 DNA reads TGCAGTGCTAGAGGGTCACTAGCGGGGCGCCAAGAGACCCAGTACTTC.

This CDR3 reads CATSRDRTLYGYTF. The DNA for the CDR3 is TGTGCCACCAGCAGAGACAGGACGCTCTATGGCTACACCTTC. The V and J genes are TRBV15 and TRBJ1-2, with D unclear. With 0 bases removed from V and 4 bases from J, the gap between germline ends came to 9 bases. The CDR3 is made up of 14 amino acids. CDR1 LNHNV and CDR2 YYDKDF come from the germline V gene (reference sequence). The variable domain in full, completed from reference TRBV15 and TRBJ1-2, reads DAMVIQNPRYQVTQFGKPVTLSCSQTLNHNVMYWYQQKSSQAPKLLFHYYDKDFNNEADTPDNFQSRRPNTSFCFLDIRSPGLGDTAMYLCATSRDRTLYGYTFGSGTRLTVV.

This clonotype has a handful of counts. CDR3 loop: CASSEEGLWGYTF. CDR3 DNA sequence: TGTGCCAGCAGTGAAGAGGGGTTATGGGGCTACACCTTC. The chain is built from TRBV2 and TRBJ1-2; the D gene is possibly TRBD1 (5 bases). Germline V CDR1 and CDR2: SNHLY, FYNNEI. V dropped 1 base and J dropped 8 bases, with 11 bases sitting between them. The CDR3 extends over 13 amino acids.

With regard to this clonotype: Since no conserved phenylalanine or tryptophan closes the CDR3, a read error is the likely cause. The chain is built from TRBV5-5 and TRBJ1-5; unclear D gene. Germline V CDR1 and CDR2: SGHKS, YYEKEE (reference sequence). The CDR3 contains 15 residues. CDR3 nucleotide sequence: TGTGCCAGTAGCTTTGGGTCGGCGGGAAATCAGGCCCAGCATCTT. Protein: CASSFGSAGNQAQHL.

V usage is TRBV28 and J usage is TRBJ1-1; a possible D gene is TRBD1 (5 bases). Between the trimmed V and J ends, which lost 2 bases and 7 bases, there was a span of 17 bases. The CDR3 sequence is 15 residues long. Germline-derived CDR1 and CDR2 are MDHEN and SYDVKM. DNA for the CDR3: TGTGCCAGCAGTTTACTTGGGGCGGCGAGCATTGAAGCTTTCTTT. Translation: CASSLLGAASIEAFF.

Concerning this clonotype itself: A read error may produce the germline difference seen at one junction end. This sequence joins TRBV11-2 and TRBJ2-1; TRBD1 aligns across 8 bases. Germline CDR1 and CDR2: SGHAT and FQNNGV. The CDR3 contains 15 residues. The CDR3 loop reads CASNLLNDRGNEQFF. The CDR3 nucleotides are TGTGCCAGCAACTTACTTAATGACAGGGGAAATGAGCAGTTCTTC.

The sample holds many counts of this clonotype. The chain recombines TRBV12-3 or TRBV12-4 with TRBJ2-7; D is undetermined. The CDR3 totals 14 residues. Trimming took 1 base from V and 0 from J, leaving 7 bases between them. CDR3 region: CASSLEGTSYEQYF. CDR3 nucleotide sequence: TGTGCCAGCAGTTTAGAGGGAACCTCCTACGAGCAGTACTTC.

The genes are TRBV11-2 and TRBJ2-1, with 10 positions matching TRBD2. This CDR3 spans 14 amino acids. Germline V gives CDR1 SGHAT, CDR2 FQNNGV. The CDR3 protein is CPTSLLAGKGEQFF. CDR3 bases: TGTCCTACCAGCTTACTAGCGGGGAAAGGGGAGCAGTTCTTC.

In this sample, this clonotype turned up once. This clone may be a read error of a much larger clone one base away. The gene calls are TRBV7-8 and TRBJ2-1; D is uncertain. Germline V gene sequence: CDR1 SGHVS, CDR2 FQNEAQ. V was shortened by 5 bases and J by 9 bases, with 11 bases between the two germline ends. The CDR3 consists of 12 residues. Here the CDR3 reads CASSPLGFEQFF. As DNA, the CDR3 is TGTGCCAGCAGCCCTTTGGGGTTTGAGCAGTTCTTC.

This clonotype was picked up a small number of times. This chain connects TRBV19 to TRBJ2-1; a possible D gene is TRBD2 (5 bases). The CDR3 runs 14 residues. Germline V gene sequence: CDR1 LNHDA, CDR2 SQIVND (reference sequence). Trimming left V 5 bases short and J 5 bases short, with 13 bases between. The CDR3 region is CASSVAGQNNEQFF. The CDR3, as DNA: TGTGCCAGTAGTGTGGCGGGCCAAAACAATGAGCAGTTCTTC.

CDR3 coding DNA: TGCAGCATTGCATTTACAGGCCTGGGGGAGCAGTACTTC. It is translated as CSIAFTGLGEQYF. This rearrangement joins TRBV29-1 to TRBJ2-7; D possibly corresponds to TRBD1 (5 bases). The CDR3 length is 13 residues. From germline, CDR1 is SQVTM and CDR2 ANQGSEA. Trimming took off 8 bases at V and 7 bases at J, with 21 bases between the two ends.

Regarding this clonotype: An end of the junction does not agree with germline; a read error may underlie this. This chain uses TRBV11-2 with TRBJ1-4, with D tentatively TRBD1 (6 bases). Germline CDR1 is SGHAT and CDR2 is FQNNGV. This CDR3 has 17 amino acids. CDR3 amino acids: CASSLQRTGQTNEKPFF. In DNA, the CDR3 is TGTGCCAGCAGTTTACAGCGAACAGGGCAAACTAATGAAAAACCGTTTTTT.

In regard to this clonotype: A much larger clonotype is one base distant, so this may be a read error. The rearrangement joins TRBV14 to TRBJ1-2; no reliable D call. Between the trimmed V and J ends, which lost 0 bases and 4 bases, there was a span of 15 bases. The germline V gene encodes CDR1 SGHDN and CDR2 FVKESK. The CDR3 spans 16 residues. The CDR3 region is CASSQDSLQRGYGYTF. DNA for the CDR3: TGTGCCAGCAGCCAAGACTCCTTACAGCGTGGCTATGGCTACACCTTC.

The sample holds a few counts of this clonotype. This may come from a read error, since a much larger clone is one base off. This chain links TRBV28 with TRBJ2-1; 7 bases are shared with TRBD2. The CDR3 is made up of 14 amino acids. Germline V gene sequence: CDR1 MDHEN, CDR2 SYDVKM. V lost 6 bases and J lost 6; bases outside the gene matches: 8. The CDR3 DNA follows: TGTGCCAGCAGGGAGTCGGGAGGATCCAATGAGCAGTTCTTC. Its translation: CASRESGGSNEQFF.